What follows are 18 T cell receptor beta chains derived from one specimen sequenced in a study of human T cells and chemical hapten exposure. Treatment described: therapeutic diphenylcyclopropenone sensitization with weekly scalp DPC. The library labeled individual cDNA molecules by adding unique molecular identifiers to them. Using its own MiXCR run on the reads, TCRdb lists one record per CDR3 protein. The sample consists of about 2,600 distinct CDR3 sequences, approximately 48% of them appearing once. The sequenced sample was whole blood, obtained before DPC sensitization or 2, 6, or about 24 weeks after (not recorded which). These TCRs come from an adult with alopecia areata. Some clones in this sample may be carry-over from other donors' samples. This table probably holds off-target reads from a library built for another chain.

The genes are TRBV20-1 and TRBJ2-1; 8 bases are a match to TRBD1. CDR3 length equals 12 residues. V shed 3 bases, J shed 7 bases, and the junction held 2 bases outside the gene matches. CDR1 DFQATT and CDR2 SNEGSKA come from the germline V gene (reference sequence). CDR3 nucleotide sequence: TGCAGTGCTAGTCAGGGGGCGAATGAGCAGTTCTTC. The encoded protein is CSASQGANEQFF.

This sequence joins TRBV5-4 and TRBJ1-1; D might be TRBD1 (6 bases). The CDR3 covers 16 residues. V lost 3 bases and J 11 bases, leaving 26 bases between the germline ends. In germline, CDR1 is SGHNT, CDR2 YYREEE (reference sequence). The CDR3 loop reads CASSSQSRTGPYAAFF. The DNA for the CDR3 is TGTGCCAGCAGCTCCCAATCTCGTACAGGGCCCTATGCTGCTTTCTTT.

The chain combines TRBV7-6 with TRBJ2-3; TRBD1 matches at 7 bases. From germline, CDR1 is SGHVS and CDR2 FNYEAQ. Germline trimming cut 5 bases from V and 3 bases from J; bases unmatched to any gene: 5. There are 14 residues in the CDR3. DNA of the CDR3: TGTGCCAGCAGCACCCGACAGGGTACAGATACGCAGTATTTT. It encodes CASSTRQGTDTQYF.

This chain uses TRBV20-1 with TRBJ2-3; 7 bases match TRBD2. Germline V gene data show CDR1 as DFQATT and CDR2 as SNEGSKA (reference sequence). The trim removed 5 bases at V and 6 bases at J, leaving 8 bases unmatched. The CDR3 length is 13 residues. CDR3 sequence reads: CSALSGVTDTQYF. In DNA, the CDR3 is TGCAGTGCTCTAAGCGGGGTCACGGATACGCAGTATTTT.

This chain links TRBV7-6 with TRBJ2-5; D is perhaps TRBD1 (6 bases). The V gene's germline CDR1 is SGHVS and CDR2 FNYEAQ. Deletions cut 5 bases from V and 1 base from J, with 11 bases between. This CDR3 contains 14 residues. The CDR3 is CASSTRTAQETQYF. CDR3 nucleotides: TGTGCCAGCAGCACTCGGACAGCCCAAGAGACCCAGTACTTC.

The gene calls are TRBV30 and TRBJ2-1; 8 bases fit TRBD2. The CDR3 is made up of 14 amino acids. V gave up 3 bases and J gave up 7 bases; unmatched junction bases: 8. Germline loops: CDR1 GTSNPN, CDR2 SVGIG (reference sequence). This CDR3 is CAWRRKREKNEQFF. The CDR3 coding sequence is TGTGCCTGGAGAAGAAAGCGGGAGAAAAATGAGCAGTTCTTC.

The chain carries TRBV6-5 and TRBJ2-5; D is unclear. The length of the CDR3 is 12 residues. Trimming took off 6 bases at V and 1 base at J, with 6 bases between the two ends. The V gene's germline CDR1 is MNHEY and CDR2 SVGAGI. The CDR3 reads CASRTSQETQYF. The CDR3 nucleotides are TGTGCCAGCAGGACAAGCCAAGAGACCCAGTACTTC.

CDR3 residues: CAGGAFPTGELFF. The DNA of the CDR3 is TGCGCCGGCGGCGCCTTTCCCACCGGGGAGCTGTTTTTT. V is TRBV10-2 and J is TRBJ2-2; D is uncertain. Per germline, CDR1 WSHSY and CDR2 SAAADI. The CDR3 extends over 13 amino acids. V was trimmed by 11 bases and J by 4 bases, leaving 14 bases between them.

The V gene is TRBV18, the J gene TRBJ2-5; 8 positions agree with TRBD2. The CDR3 sequence is 14 residues long. J lost 5 bases, V lost 3 bases, and 5 bases had no gene match. Per the germline V gene, CDR1 is KGHSH and CDR2 is LQKENI. The CDR3 spells CASSPAAGGETQYF. The CDR3 DNA sequence: TGTGCCAGCTCACCCGCTGCGGGGGGCGAGACCCAGTACTTC. The whole variable domain, filled in from reference TRBV18 and TRBJ2-5, reads NAGVMQNPRHLVRRRGQEARLRCSPMKGHSHVYWYRQLPEEGLKFMVYLQKENIIDESGMPKERFSAEFPKEGPSILRIQQVVRGDSAAYFCASSPAAGGETQYFGPGTRLLVL.

The chain uses TRBV28 and TRBJ2-3; D is undetermined. CDR1 is MDHEN and CDR2 is SYDVKM in the germline V gene. Trimming cost V 6 bases and J 1 base, with 14 bases left between them. The length of the CDR3 is 15 residues. CDR3 nucleotides: TGTGCCAGCAGCGACTCCACCTTCGGCACAGATACGCAGTATTTT. Translation: CASSDSTFGTDTQYF.

The chain joins TRBV12-3 or TRBV12-4 to TRBJ2-3, with unresolved D. There are 13 residues in the CDR3. V lost 4 bases and J lost 0, with 5 bases in between. For the CDR3, the DNA is TGTGCCAGCAGTTATGACAGCACAGATACGCAGTATTTT. This codes for CASSYDSTDTQYF.

The rearrangement uses TRBV18 and TRBJ2-7; TRBD2 is a possible D gene (6 bases). The CDR3 is 13 residues long. V lost 6 bases, J lost 6 bases, and 15 bases lay in between. CDR1 and CDR2 from the germline V gene are KGHSH and LQKENI. CDR3: CASSAVGGAEQYF. Written as DNA, the CDR3 is TGTGCCAGCTCGGCCGTCGGGGGAGCCGAGCAGTACTTC. Based on the CDR3 plus reference TRBV18 and TRBJ2-7, the full variable domain is NAGVMQNPRHLVRRRGQEARLRCSPMKGHSHVYWYRQLPEEGLKFMVYLQKENIIDESGMPKERFSAEFPKEGPSILRIQQVVRGDSAAYFCASSAVGGAEQYFGPGTRLTVT.

The CDR3 DNA reads as TGTGCCAGCAGCAGACTAGCGGGGACCTACAATGAGCAGTTCTTC. Its translation is CASSRLAGTYNEQFF. The genes are TRBV5-4 and TRBJ2-1; TRBD2 agrees at 11 bases. Germline lookup yields CDR1 SGHNT and CDR2 YYREEE (reference sequence). V gave up 4 bases and J gave up 2 bases; unmatched junction bases: 2. The CDR3 is 15 amino acids. The complete variable domain, with remaining parts taken from reference TRBV5-4 and TRBJ2-1, reads ETGVTQSPTHLIKTRGQQVTLRCSSQSGHNTVSWYQQALGQGPQFIFQYYREEENGRGNFPPRFSGLQFPNYSSELNVNALELDDSALYLCASSRLAGTYNEQFFGPGTRLTVL.

The genes are TRBV12-3 or TRBV12-4 and TRBJ2-3, with 11 bases that match TRBD2. The CDR3 has 17 amino acids. Trimming at V came to 3 bases and at J to 0 bases, leaving 5 bases not matched to a gene. The CDR3 nucleotides read TGTGCCAGCAGTTTCTCTAGCGGGGGGACTAGCACAGATACGCAGTATTTT. This sequence encodes CASSFSSGGTSTDTQYF.

This clonotype came up a few times. The chain carries TRBV5-1 and TRBJ2-1; D tentatively reads TRBD1 or TRBD2 (5 bases each). The CDR3 consists of 17 residues. Trimming left V 3 bases short and J 2 bases short, with 18 bases between. Germline V gives CDR1 SGHRS, CDR2 YFSETQ. The CDR3 spells CASSSPEGRITYNEQFF. Written as DNA, the CDR3 is TGCGCCAGCAGCTCCCCAGAGGGGCGGATAACCTACAATGAGCAGTTCTTC.

This chain uses TRBV29-1 with TRBJ2-3; TRBD1 matches at 8 bases. Trimming at V came to 3 bases and at J to 10 bases, leaving 15 bases not matched to a gene. CDR3 size: 15 residues. Germline CDR1 reads SQVTM; CDR2 reads ANQGSEA. The CDR3 is CSVDRSGGLLPPQYF. For the CDR3, the DNA is TGCAGCGTTGATCGGTCAGGGGGCCTCTTACCGCCGCAGTATTTT.

This chain joins TRBV7-2 and TRBJ2-2; 7 positions agree with TRBD1. Germline V gene data show CDR1 as SGHTA and CDR2 as FQGNSA. Trimming removed 6 bases from V and 3 bases from J; junction bases left unmatched: 10. The CDR3 has 16 amino acids. CDR3 sequence: CASSRPGQLYTGELFF. CDR3 DNA: TGTGCCAGCAGTCGTCCGGGACAGCTCTACACCGGGGAGCTGTTTTTT.

The chain is built from TRBV11-3 and TRBJ2-3; TRBD2 is a possible D gene (6 bases). Germline-derived CDR1 and CDR2 are SGHNT and YENEEA. CDR3 size: 15 residues. V lost 1 base and J 4 bases, leaving 12 bases between the germline ends. The CDR3 region is CASSLGGDGPDTQYF. For the CDR3, the DNA is TGTGCCAGCAGCTTAGGCGGGGACGGGCCAGATACGCAGTATTTT.